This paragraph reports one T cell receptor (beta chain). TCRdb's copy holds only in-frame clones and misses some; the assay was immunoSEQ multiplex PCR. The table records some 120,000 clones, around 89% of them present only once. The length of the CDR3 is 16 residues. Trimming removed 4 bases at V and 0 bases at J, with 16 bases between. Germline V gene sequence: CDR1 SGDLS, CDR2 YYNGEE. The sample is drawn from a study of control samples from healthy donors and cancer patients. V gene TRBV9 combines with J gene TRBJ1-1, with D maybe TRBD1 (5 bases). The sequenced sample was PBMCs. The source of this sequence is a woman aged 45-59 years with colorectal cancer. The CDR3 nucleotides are TGTGCCAGCAGCCCCCCGGGGGGGATCATGAACACTGAAGCTTTCTTT. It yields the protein CASSPPGGIMNTEAFF. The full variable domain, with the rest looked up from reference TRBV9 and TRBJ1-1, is DSGVTQTPKHLITATGQRVTLRCSPRSGDLSVYWYQQSLDQGLQFLIQYYNGEERAKGNILERFSAQQFPDLHSELNLSSLELGDSALYFCASSPPGGIMNTEAFFGQGTRLTVV.